These 23 T cell receptor beta chains came from one sample sequenced in a study of shared clonotypes between healthy human individuals. TCRdb's table, derived via immunoSEQ multiplex PCR, lists solely in-frame clones and lacks some. The sample has 800,000 to 1,200,000 clones, about 80% seen once. The source material was memory CD4+ T cells from PBMCs. The subset was: CD45RA-negative fraction. The receptors come from a man aged 18 to 30 in good health. Some clones in this sample may be carry-over from other donors' samples.

The V call is TRBV7-2, the J call TRBJ2-2; 9 bases agree with TRBD2. CDR3 length equals 16 residues. The V and J ends lost 4 bases and 5 bases, in that order; junction bases with no gene match: 8. The germline V gene has CDR1 SGHTA and CDR2 FQGNSA. The CDR3 DNA follows: TGTGCCAGCAGCTATATAGCGGGAGATAGGACCGGGGAGCTGTTTTTT. Translating gives CASSYIAGDRTGELFF.

The chain has TRBV21-1 and TRBJ2-3; TRBD1, the table's D call, lacks a check against the DNA. TRBV21-1 is designated a pseudogene. The CDR3 totals 17 residues. CDR3 nucleotides: TGTGCCAGCAGCAAAGCCCCGTTGGGCCATAGCACAGATACGCAGTATTTT. This sequence encodes CASSKAPLGHSTDTQYF.

V and J are TRBV20-1 and TRBJ1-1, with D possibly being TRBD1 (6 bases). CDR1 is DFQATT, CDR2 SNEGSKA, per germline (reference sequence). The CDR3 length is 11 residues. The chain's CDR3 is CRGGDGTEAFF. Written as DNA, the CDR3 is TGCAGGGGGGGCGATGGGACTGAAGCTTTCTTT.

The chain combines TRBV2 with TRBJ2-7; D remains ambiguous. CDR1 and CDR2 from the germline V gene are SNHLY and FYNNEI. V shed 4 bases and J shed 4 bases, with 8 bases lying between them. The CDR3 has 12 residues. The CDR3 nucleotides are TGTGCCAGCAGTGCGAACGGGTACGAGCAGTACTTC. Residues: CASSANGYEQYF.

CDR3 sequence (DNA): TGTGCCAGCAGCTTGGAAGGTTACTATGGCTACACCTTC. Its translation is CASSLEGYYGYTF. The rearrangement joins TRBV5-5 to TRBJ1-2; D not resolved. CDR1 and CDR2 (germline): SGHKS, YYEKEE (reference sequence). V gave up 0 bases and J gave up 3 bases, with 6 bases separating them. CDR3 length equals 13 residues.

V is TRBV11-3 and J is TRBJ2-5; the match to TRBD2 covers 16 bases. Germline CDR1 reads SGHNT; CDR2 reads YENEEA. The V segment lost 5 bases and the J segment 5 bases; nucleotides outside the gene matches: 8. CDR3 length: 17 amino acids. Here the CDR3 reads CASSPGTSGRAWETQYF. CDR3 bases: TGTGCCAGCAGCCCTGGGACTAGCGGGAGGGCCTGGGAGACCCAGTACTTC.

The chain couples TRBV28 to TRBJ1-4, with D possibly TRBD1 on 5 matching bases. The germline CDR1 and CDR2 sequences are MDHEN and SYDVKM. The length of the CDR3 is 16 residues. The germline V and J ends were trimmed by 6 bases and 10 bases, with 24 bases remaining between them. For the CDR3, the DNA is TGTGCCAGCAGCGGCACCGGGACCTCTCCTAACGGAAAACTGTTTTTT. It translates to CASSGTGTSPNGKLFF.

This rearrangement joins TRBV4-3 to TRBJ1-1, with a possible D match to TRBD1 (5 bases). The CDR3 length is 17 residues. V was cut by 1 base and J by 2 bases, with 17 bases left in between. Germline-derived CDR1 and CDR2 are LGHNA and YSLEER. CDR3 region: CASSQAIRWGDNTEAFF. The DNA for the CDR3 is TGCGCCAGCAGCCAAGCTATACGTTGGGGGGATAACACTGAAGCTTTCTTT.

The J gene is TRBJ2-3, the V gene TRBV5-6; D gene ambiguous. Looked up from germline, CDR1 is SGHDT and CDR2 is YYEEEE. V was pared by 5 bases and J by 5 bases, with 18 bases between. CDR3 size: 15 residues. CDR3 bases: TGTGCCAGCAGTCACACGACCCGGAGAGGAGATACGCAGTATTTT. Its translation: CASSHTTRRGDTQYF.

Details on this clone: The sample has other DNA sequences that encode this CDR3 too. This sequence joins TRBV11-2 and TRBJ2-7, with 7 bases that match TRBD2. This CDR3 is built from 12 residues. Germline lookup yields CDR1 SGHAT and CDR2 FQNNGV. Germline trimming cut 5 bases from V and 7 bases from J; bases unmatched to any gene: 5. This chain's CDR3 is CASSSGVGEQYF. The CDR3 coding sequence is TGTGCCAGCAGCAGCGGGGTCGGGGAGCAGTACTTC.

The V and J genes are TRBV5-5 and TRBJ2-3, with D maybe TRBD2 (5 bases). With 6 bases removed from V and 13 bases from J, the gap between germline ends came to 24 bases. The CDR3 sequence is 14 residues long. Germline V lookup: CDR1 SGHKS, CDR2 YYEKEE (reference sequence). CDR3 sequence reads: CASNLKAGPRSKYF. The CDR3 coding sequence is TGTGCCAGCAACCTAAAGGCGGGTCCCCGTTCGAAGTATTTT. Drawing the rest from reference TRBV5-5 and TRBJ2-3, the complete variable domain is DAGVTQSPTHLIKTRGQQVTLRCSPISGHKSVSWYQQVLGQGPQFIFQYYEKEERGRGNFPDRFSARQFPNYSSELNVNALLLGDSALYLCASNLKAGPRSKYFGPGTRLTVL.

The chain employs TRBV5-1 and TRBJ2-1, with D hard to call. CDR1 and CDR2 from the germline V gene are SGHRS and YFSETQ. Trimming shortened V by 3 bases and J by 8 bases, and 12 bases separated the two germline ends. The CDR3 totals 13 residues. The CDR3 coding sequence is TGCGCCAGCAGCTCCTTGGCCGCTGATGAGCAGTTCTTC. Translated: CASSSLAADEQFF.

As concerns this clone: A read error may be the cause here, since a much bigger clone is one base away. The gene calls are TRBV7-7 and TRBJ2-1, with D perhaps TRBD2 (6 bases). Deletions cut 1 base from V and 8 bases from J, with 9 bases between. Germline V gene data show CDR1 as SSHAT and CDR2 as FNYEAQ (reference sequence). This CDR3 comprises 13 residues. The CDR3 nucleotides are TGTGCCAGCAGCTTAGACGGGGGAGATGAGCAGTTCTTC. It codes for CASSLDGGDEQFF.

The chain employs TRBV18 and TRBJ1-4, with 10 bases lining up with TRBD1. The CDR3 length is 14 residues. Per the germline V gene, CDR1 is KGHSH and CDR2 is LQKENI. V dropped 6 bases and J dropped 7; count of bases not matched to a gene: 5. CDR3 DNA: TGTGCCAGCTCGCCCCGGGACAGGGGTGAAAAACTGTTTTTT. Translated: CASSPRDRGEKLFF.

The chain carries TRBV28 and TRBJ1-5; no firm D call. Trimming shortened V by 1 base and J by 7 bases, and 11 bases separated the two germline ends. CDR1 is MDHEN, CDR2 SYDVKM, per germline. The CDR3 has 14 amino acids. In nucleotides, the CDR3 is TGTGCCAGCAGTTTATTTCTCGGCCCGCAGCCCCAGCATTTT. It is translated as CASSLFLGPQPQHF.

The chain has TRBV30 and TRBJ1-1; the D is unclear. Germline V gene sequence: CDR1 GTSNPN, CDR2 SVGIG (reference sequence). The length of the CDR3 is 13 residues. The ends were cut back, 0 bases at V and 2 bases at J, with 7 bases in the middle. Here the CDR3 DNA reads TGTGCCTGGAGTGTACTGCGCAACACTGAAGCTTTCTTT. It is translated as CAWSVLRNTEAFF.

The chain has TRBV11-2 and TRBJ1-4; D perhaps matches TRBD1 (5 bases). V was trimmed by 1 base and J by 7 bases, leaving 16 bases between them. This CDR3 comprises 16 residues. CDR1 SGHAT and CDR2 FQNNGV come from the germline V gene. Here the CDR3 reads CASSLVPGTLGEKLFF. DNA of the CDR3: TGTGCCAGCAGCTTAGTCCCAGGGACGTTGGGTGAAAAACTGTTTTTT.

This chain uses TRBV28 with TRBJ1-1; perhaps TRBD1 as D (5 bases). The CDR3 contains 13 residues. Germline V gives CDR1 MDHEN, CDR2 SYDVKM. V was shortened by 10 bases and J by 1 base, with 13 bases between the two germline ends. CDR3 nucleotides: TGTGCCATCCACGGGACTCGGAACACTGAAGCTTTCTTT. This gives the protein CAIHGTRNTEAFF.

The V and J genes are TRBV28 and TRBJ1-1; D possibly corresponds to TRBD1 (5 bases). V was trimmed by 5 bases and J by 6 bases, leaving 13 bases between them. The CDR3 is 13 residues long. The germline V gene encodes CDR1 MDHEN and CDR2 SYDVKM. CDR3 DNA: TGTGCCAGCAGTGGGATCCAGGGATCTGAAGCTTTCTTT. It yields the protein CASSGIQGSEAFF.

The chain employs TRBV4-2 and TRBJ1-4; 11 bases are shared with TRBD1. This CDR3 is 15 amino acids long. Trimming cost V 1 base and J 12 bases; bases outside gene matches: 7. CDR1 is LGHNA, CDR2 YNFKEQ, per germline. The CDR3 DNA follows: TGTGCCAGCAGCCAAGTAGGGGACAGGGGGACGGAACTGTTTTTT. As protein: CASSQVGDRGTELFF.

DNA of the CDR3: TGTGCCTGGAGTCGACTTATCTACGAGCAGTACTTC. Its translation is CAWSRLIYEQYF. The chain employs TRBV30 and TRBJ2-7, with D unresolved. Looked up from germline, CDR1 is GTSNPN and CDR2 is SVGIG (reference sequence). Trimming took off 2 bases at V and 3 bases at J, with 8 bases between the two ends. The CDR3 runs to 12 residues. Full variable domain (rest looked up from reference TRBV30 and TRBJ2-7): SQTIHQWPATLVQPVGSPLSLECTVEGTSNPNLYWYRQAAGRGLQLLFYSVGIGQISSEVPQNLSASRPQDRQFILSSKKLLLSDSGFYLCAWSRLIYEQYFGPGTRLTVT.

This clone was counted a few times. The chain uses TRBV10-3 and TRBJ2-4; D is possibly TRBD2 (5 bases). The CDR3 consists of 15 residues. In germline, CDR1 is ENHRY, CDR2 SYGVKD. V gave up 10 bases and J gave up 0 bases, with 16 bases separating them. The CDR3 DNA reads TGTGCCACCGGGTCGAATCGGGGAGCCAAAAACATTCAGTACTTC. It yields the protein CATGSNRGAKNIQYF.

The chain has TRBV27 and TRBJ2-5; 7 bases match TRBD1. Per germline, CDR1 MNHEY and CDR2 SMNVEV (reference sequence). Germline trimming cut 3 bases from V and 0 bases from J; bases unmatched to any gene: 7. CDR3 length equals 16 residues. The CDR3 spells CASSFFTDRYQETQYF. CDR3 nucleotides: TGTGCCAGCAGTTTCTTTACGGACAGGTACCAAGAGACCCAGTACTTC.